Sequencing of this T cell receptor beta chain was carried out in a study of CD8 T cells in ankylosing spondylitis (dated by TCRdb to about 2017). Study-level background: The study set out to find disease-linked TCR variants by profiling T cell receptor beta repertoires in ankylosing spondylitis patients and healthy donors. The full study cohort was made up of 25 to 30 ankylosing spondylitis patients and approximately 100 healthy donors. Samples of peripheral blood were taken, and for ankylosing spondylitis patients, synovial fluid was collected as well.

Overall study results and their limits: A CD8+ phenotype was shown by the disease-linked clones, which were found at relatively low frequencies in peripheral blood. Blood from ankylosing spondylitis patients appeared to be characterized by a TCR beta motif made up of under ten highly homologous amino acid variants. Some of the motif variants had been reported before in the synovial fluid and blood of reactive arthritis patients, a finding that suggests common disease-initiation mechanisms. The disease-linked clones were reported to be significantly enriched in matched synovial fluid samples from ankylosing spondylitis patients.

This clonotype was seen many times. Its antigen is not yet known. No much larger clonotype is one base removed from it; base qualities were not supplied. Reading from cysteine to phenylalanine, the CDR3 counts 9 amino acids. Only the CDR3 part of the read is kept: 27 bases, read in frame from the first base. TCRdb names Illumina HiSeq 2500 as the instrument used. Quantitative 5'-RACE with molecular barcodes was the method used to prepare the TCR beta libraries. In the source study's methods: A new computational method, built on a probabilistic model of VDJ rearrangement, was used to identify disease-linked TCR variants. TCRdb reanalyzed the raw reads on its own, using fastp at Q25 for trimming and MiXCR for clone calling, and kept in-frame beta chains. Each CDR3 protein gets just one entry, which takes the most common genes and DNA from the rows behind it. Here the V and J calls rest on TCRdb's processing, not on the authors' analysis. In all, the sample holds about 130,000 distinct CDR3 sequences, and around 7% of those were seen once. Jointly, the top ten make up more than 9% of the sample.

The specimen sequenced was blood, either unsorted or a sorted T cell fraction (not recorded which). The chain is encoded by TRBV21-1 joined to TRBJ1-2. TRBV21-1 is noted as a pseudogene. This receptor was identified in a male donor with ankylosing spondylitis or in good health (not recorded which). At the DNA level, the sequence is TGTGCAAAAAACTATGGCTACACCTTC. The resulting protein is CAKNYGYTF.